This TCR beta chain was recovered during a study of cytomegalovirus exposure and HLA in healthy donors. Study-level results: Cytomegalovirus status was reportedly diagnosed by the classifier with high sensitivity and specificity.

A note on this clone: Its antigen is not known.

Trimming left V 2 bases short and J 5 bases short, with 13 bases between. The CDR3 contains 15 residues. Germline CDR1 is MDHEN and CDR2 is SYDVKM. All donors participated as healthy donors of bone marrow. The PCR was carried out with 60 Vbeta primers and 13 Jbeta primers. Clones were read by immunoSEQ multiplex PCR, and TCRdb kept only the in-frame ones, dropping some. The table for this sample gives roughly 77,000 clones. Sequencing was carried out using PBMCs. The rearrangement joins TRBV28 to TRBJ1-5, with a possible D match to TRBD1 (6 bases). The clonotype was recovered from a female donor in good health and CMV-seropositive. The chain's CDR3 is CASSLGGRADQPQHF. CDR3 bases: TGTGCCAGCAGTTTAGGGGGCAGGGCGGATCAGCCCCAGCATTTT.